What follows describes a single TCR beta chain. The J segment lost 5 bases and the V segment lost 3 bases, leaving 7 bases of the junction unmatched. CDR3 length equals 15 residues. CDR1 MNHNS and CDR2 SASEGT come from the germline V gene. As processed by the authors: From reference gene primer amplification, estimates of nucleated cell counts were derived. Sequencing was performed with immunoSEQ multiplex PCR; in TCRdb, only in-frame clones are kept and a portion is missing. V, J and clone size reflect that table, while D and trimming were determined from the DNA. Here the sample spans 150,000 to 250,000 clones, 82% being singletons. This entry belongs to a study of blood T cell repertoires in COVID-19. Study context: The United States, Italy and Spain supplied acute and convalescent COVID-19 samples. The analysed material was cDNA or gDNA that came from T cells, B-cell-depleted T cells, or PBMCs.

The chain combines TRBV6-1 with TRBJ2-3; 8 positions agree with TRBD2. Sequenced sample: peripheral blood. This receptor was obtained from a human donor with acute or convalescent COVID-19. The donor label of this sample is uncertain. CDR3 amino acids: CASSEQAGVVDTQYF. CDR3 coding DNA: TGTGCCAGCAGTGAGCAAGCGGGAGTGGTAGATACGCAGTATTTT.